This TCR beta chain originates from a study of cytomegalovirus exposure and HLA in healthy donors. The study, taken as a whole, reports: Trimming of TCR beta V- and J-genes showed a link, identified in a later analysis, to a missense DCLRE1C variant. The study found most TCR sequences rare, yet found some public TCRs in many donors. A prior analysis recorded that most TCR beta V segments were productive about 87% or about 30% of the time.

13 Jbeta primers and 60 Vbeta primers were used for the PCR. The table came from immunoSEQ multiplex PCR; TCRdb's copy has only in-frame clones and leaves some out. The sample holds around 230,000 clones; 82% are singletons and the top ten take nearly 6%. To note about this clone: Its antigen is still unknown.

What was sequenced was PBMCs. This receptor was taken from a man aged 40-50 years in good health and CMV-seropositive.

In DNA form, the CDR3 reads TGTGCCAGCAGTTATCTAGCGGAGCGGGGTGAGCAGTACTTC. Its protein is CASSYLAERGEQYF. This chain links TRBV6-5 with TRBJ2-7; the match to TRBD2 covers 7 bases. Per germline, CDR1 MNHEY and CDR2 SVGAGI. The CDR3 contains 14 residues. The J segment lost 7 bases and the V segment lost 3 bases, leaving 9 bases of the junction unmatched.